The following is a T cell receptor (beta chain) sequence with its context. Generated by immunoSEQ multiplex PCR, the TCRdb table keeps only in-frame clones and is missing some. The profile covers fewer than 450,000 clones, with approximately 88% appearing a single time and roughly 12% taken by the ten largest. This record comes from a study of blood T cell repertoires in COVID-19. The V end was cut by 0 bases, the J end by 6 bases, with 12 bases between. Germline-derived CDR1 and CDR2 are GTSNPN and SVGIG (reference sequence). The CDR3 consists of 13 residues. Enrollment of patients from Seattle took place during active infection, with longitudinal follow-up.

This sequence joins TRBV30 and TRBJ2-7, with D perhaps TRBD2 (6 bases). The receptor comes from a woman in her fifties or sixties with COVID-19, enrolled during active disease. Specimen: peripheral blood. The CDR3 region is CAWSVTPGVEQYF. DNA of the CDR3: TGTGCCTGGAGTGTGACGCCGGGGGTCGAGCAGTACTTC.